The rows below give T cell receptor beta chains drawn from one sample of a study of blood T cell repertoires in COVID-19. Method: immunoSEQ multiplex PCR; TCRdb's copy keeps in-frame clones and lacks some. The sample has around 300,000 clones, 90% seen once. The sequencing sample was made of peripheral blood. All receptors derive from a middle-aged woman with COVID-19, enrolled during active disease. Both conserved end residues are part of each CDR3. A D gene is named only where the DNA matches it firmly. Clone sizes are given selectively: once, few, many, or a class where the clone is expanded.

CDR3nt	CDR3aa	len	d_gene	v_gene	j_gene	abundance
TGCGCCAGCAGCGAGACAGCGAACACCGGGGAGCTGTTTTTT	CASSETANTGELFF	14	NA	TRBV4-3	TRBJ2-2	NA
TGTGCCAGCAGGAAGGGAGGGCCTGGTTACGAGCAGTACTTC	CASRKGGPGYEQYF	14	TRBD2	TRBV28	TRBJ2-7	NA
TGTGCCAGCAGCTTTGGGGGGGTGGAGACCCAGTACTTC	CASSFGGVETQYF	13	TRBD2	TRBV5-4	TRBJ2-5	once
TGTGCCAGCAGCCCTAGGAAGGGGCCTAATCAGCCCCAGCATTTT	CASSPRKGPNQPQHF	15	NA	TRBV7-8	TRBJ1-5	NA
TGTGCCAGCAGTCAGGACAGAGGGAACACTGAAGCTTTCTTT	CASSQDRGNTEAFF	14	NA	TRBV6-5	TRBJ1-1	NA
TGTGCCAGCAGCTTTTTCCGTCACAGGTTATCAATGGAAGAGGATACTGAAGCTTTCTTT	CASSFFRHRLSMEEDTEAFF	20	NA	TRBV13	TRBJ1-1	NA
TGCGCCAGCAGCTCTCAGGGGGACTACTATGGCTACACCTTC	CASSSQGDYYGYTF	14	TRBD1	TRBV5-1	TRBJ1-2	NA
TGCGCCAGCAGCTTGAGTCCCGTGCCAGGGATAGGCTACACCTTC	CASSLSPVPGIGYTF	15	NA	TRBV5-1	TRBJ1-2	NA
TGTGCCACCAGCCAAGATATCGGAGCCAAAAACATTCAGTACTTC	CATSQDIGAKNIQYF	15	NA	TRBV15	TRBJ2-4	NA
TGTGCCAGCTGGGCTCCTCCGGGGTCACCCCTCCACTTT	CASWAPPGSPLHF	13	NA	TRBV28	TRBJ1-6	NA
TGTGCCAGCAGCCAAGATTTTAGGGGTGAACAGTTCTTC	CASSQDFRGEQFF	13	NA	TRBV14	TRBJ2-1	NA
TGTGCCAGCAGTTACCGGGGGGCCCAGCCCCATCAGCCCCAGCATTTT	CASSYRGAQPHQPQHF	16	NA	TRBV6-5	TRBJ1-5	NA
TGTGCCAGCAGTTACCACCCGGGACTAGCGGGCACAGATACGCAGTATTTT	CASSYHPGLAGTDTQYF	17	TRBD2	TRBV6-2/TRBV6-3	TRBJ2-3	NA
TGTGCCAGCAACAGACAGAAGGACTACGAGCAGTACTTC	CASNRQKDYEQYF	13	NA	TRBV6-6	TRBJ2-7	NA
TGCGCCAGCGGCCGGGGAGGGTGGCAAGAGACCCAGTACTTC	CASGRGGWQETQYF	14	TRBD2	TRBV5-1	TRBJ2-5	NA
TGTGCCAGCAGTTTTATCAGGGGGCCTACCTACGAGCAGTACTTC	CASSFIRGPTYEQYF	15	TRBD1	TRBV28	TRBJ2-7	NA
TGTGCCAGCAGCTTAATGTGGCCTAACACTGAAGCTTTCTTT	CASSLMWPNTEAFF	14	NA	TRBV7-2	TRBJ1-1	NA
TGTGCCAGTAGTAGGGCCACTTTGGGGACCCAGTACTTC	CASSRATLGTQYF	13	NA	TRBV19	TRBJ2-5	NA
TGCGCCAGCAGCTGGACTAAAACAGGGGGAGACTATGGCTACACCTTC	CASSWTKTGGDYGYTF	16	TRBD1	TRBV5-1	TRBJ1-2	NA
TGCGCCAGCAGCCTACGACTAGCGGGAGTGGGAGAGACCCAGTACTTC	CASSLRLAGVGETQYF	16	TRBD2	TRBV5-1	TRBJ2-5	NA
TGTGCCAGCAGTTACGTGGCAGGGTACACCGGGGAGCTGTTTTTT	CASSYVAGYTGELFF	15	NA	TRBV6-6	TRBJ2-2	NA
TGTGCCAGTAGGACCACAGGAGGGACCGGGGAGCTGTTTTTT	CASRTTGGTGELFF	14	NA	TRBV19	TRBJ2-2	once
TGTGCCAGCAGGATTCTGGACAGGGCCAACTATGGCTACACCTTC	CASRILDRANYGYTF	15	TRBD1	TRBV3-1/TRBV3-2	TRBJ1-2	NA
TGTGCCATCAGTGTACGGGGGGAGGATGAAAAACTGTTTTTT	CAISVRGEDEKLFF	14	NA	TRBV10-3	TRBJ1-4	NA
TGTGCCAGCAGCTTTAGCCAAGAGACCCAGTACTTC	CASSFSQETQYF	12	NA	TRBV5-4	TRBJ2-5	NA
TGCGCCAGCAGCTTGGGGCAGGCTGGTGGCTACACCTTC	CASSLGQAGGYTF	13	NA	TRBV5-1	TRBJ1-2	NA
TGCGCCAGCAGCCAGGTCCGGACTGCCGCCTACGAGCAGTACTTC	CASSQVRTAAYEQYF	15	NA	TRBV4-3	TRBJ2-7	NA
TGTGCCAGCAGCCAAGATGGTCGGGATAGTGAGCCCCAGCATTTT	CASSQDGRDSEPQHF	15	NA	TRBV3-1/TRBV3-2	TRBJ1-5	NA
TGTGCCAGCAGCCCCGGGACAGTTGTTGAAAAACTGTTTTTT	CASSPGTVVEKLFF	14	TRBD1	TRBV7-2	TRBJ1-4	NA
TGCGCCAGCAGCCAAGATAACACAGGGGTTGGGCAGCCCCAGCATTTT	CASSQDNTGVGQPQHF	16	TRBD1	TRBV4-1	TRBJ1-5	NA
TGTGCCAGCAGTTTGGGGGCAGGGCCATACAATGAGCAGTTCTTC	CASSLGAGPYNEQFF	15	NA	TRBV7-3	TRBJ2-1	NA
TGCAGCGTTGTAGTCCCCCCCACGACAGGGAGGAATGAAAAACTGTTTTTT	CSVVVPPTTGRNEKLFF	17	TRBD1	TRBV29-1	TRBJ1-4	NA
TGTGCCAGTAGATCAGGGGGCGACCGGTGGCAGCCCCAGCATTTT	CASRSGGDRWQPQHF	15	TRBD1	TRBV19	TRBJ1-5	NA
TGCAGCGTTGGACAGCTGAACACTGAAGCTTTCTTT	CSVGQLNTEAFF	12	NA	TRBV29-1	TRBJ1-1	NA
TGTGCCAGCAGCTTCTCCCCCGGACTTAACACCGGGGAGCTGTTTTTT	CASSFSPGLNTGELFF	16	NA	TRBV7-9	TRBJ2-2	NA
TGTGCCAGCAGCCGACTTGGCGTCTACGAGCAGTACTTC	CASSRLGVYEQYF	13	NA	TRBV7-9	TRBJ2-7	NA
TGTGCCTGGAGCTTGAGAGGGGGCCGCCCTAACTATGGCTACACCTTC	CAWSLRGGRPNYGYTF	16	TRBD1	TRBV30	TRBJ1-2	few
TGTGCCAGCAGTCAGGGTTACAACTATGGCTACACCTTC	CASSQGYNYGYTF	13	NA	TRBV28	TRBJ1-2	once
TGTGCCAGCAGTTACTCGACTCTGGGGGCAGGGAACCGCATTAACTATGGCTACACCTTC	CASSYSTLGAGNRINYGYTF	20	NA	TRBV6-2/TRBV6-3	TRBJ1-2	NA
TGTGCCAGCAGTTTATTGAGATACACTGAAGCTTTCTTT	CASSLLRYTEAFF	13	NA	TRBV28	TRBJ1-1	NA
TGTGCCAGCAGCCTGAGAGGGGACAGGGGGGTGGGGAGCACAGATACGCAGTATTTT	CASSLRGDRGVGSTDTQYF	19	TRBD1	TRBV7-8	TRBJ2-3	NA
TGTGCCTGGAGTGCCCCCGGGACTGCGTCTGCGCAGTATTTT	CAWSAPGTASAQYF	14	NA	TRBV30	TRBJ2-3	NA
TGTGCCAGCAGCTTAGTGGCAGGGGGCCTTTGGGGCTACACCTTC	CASSLVAGGLWGYTF	15	TRBD1	TRBV7-3	TRBJ1-2	NA
TGCGCCAGCAGCTCCCAGGGTTACGAGCAGTACTTC	CASSSQGYEQYF	12	NA	TRBV5-1	TRBJ2-7	NA
TGTGCCAGCAGGGGTCGGCAGGGCTATCAGCCCCAGCATTTT	CASRGRQGYQPQHF	14	NA	TRBV6-6	TRBJ1-5	NA
TGTGCCAGCTCACCTGGGCCGGCCACCTCCTACGAGCAGTACTTC	CASSPGPATSYEQYF	15	NA	TRBV18	TRBJ2-7	NA
TGTGCCAGCAGCTTAGCACGGGACACTCTTAACTATGGCTACACCTTC	CASSLARDTLNYGYTF	16	NA	TRBV7-9	TRBJ1-2	NA
TGTGCCAGTAGTACCCTCGGGACAGGGATTAGCGAGCAGTACTTC	CASSTLGTGISEQYF	15	TRBD1	TRBV19	TRBJ2-7	NA